The 30 T cell receptor beta chains reported below all come from one sample, sequenced in a study of blood T cell repertoires in COVID-19. Repertoires were generated with immunoSEQ multiplex PCR, while TCRdb's copy carries only in-frame clones and drops some. In the table there are some 200,000 clones, less than 90% of which are singletons. The sample consisted of peripheral blood. All receptors come from a woman in her fifties or sixties with COVID-19, enrolled during active disease.

The chain recombines TRBV10-3 with TRBJ2-3; D is ambiguous. CDR1 is ENHRY, CDR2 SYGVKD, per germline. CDR3 length equals 11 residues. V was shortened by 5 bases and J by 2 bases, with 2 bases between the two germline ends. The CDR3 nucleotides are TGTGCCATCAGTCACACAGATACGCAGTATTTT. Its protein product is CAISHTDTQYF.

V gene TRBV5-1 combines with J gene TRBJ2-2; possibly TRBD1 for D (5 bases). V lost 2 bases and J lost 4, with 9 bases in between. Germline loops: CDR1 SGHRS, CDR2 YFSETQ. The CDR3 runs 14 residues. The CDR3 DNA follows: TGCGCCAGCAGCTTCTTGGGGCCCACCGGGGAGCTGTTTTTT. Translation: CASSFLGPTGELFF.

This clone occurred a few times. This chain links TRBV19 with TRBJ2-5; 7 bases line up with TRBD2. J gave up 3 bases and V 1 base, and 8 bases lay outside the gene matches. This CDR3 contains 16 residues. Germline CDR1 LNHDA, CDR2 SQIVND (reference sequence). CDR3 loop: CASSIVVPSGEETQYF. The DNA for the CDR3 is TGTGCCAGTAGTATAGTTGTGCCTAGCGGAGAAGAGACCCAGTACTTC.

The chain recombines TRBV19 with TRBJ2-3; 9 bases match TRBD2. The CDR3 loop spans 16 amino acids. The V segment lost 5 bases and the J segment 1 base; nucleotides outside the gene matches: 7. CDR1 LNHDA and CDR2 SQIVND come from the germline V gene (reference sequence). The CDR3: CASSRREGRGTDTQYF. The DNA of the CDR3 is TGTGCCAGTAGTCGGCGGGAGGGCCGGGGCACAGATACGCAGTATTTT.

The V and J genes are TRBV7-8 and TRBJ2-7; TRBD2 agrees at 9 bases. Germline lookup yields CDR1 SGHVS and CDR2 FQNEAQ. The V and J ends lost 1 base and 3 bases, in that order; junction bases with no gene match: 7. The length of the CDR3 is 16 residues. The CDR3 bases are TGTGCCAGCAGCTTAGAAGGGACTAGCCCGATCTACGAGCAGTACTTC. It encodes CASSLEGTSPIYEQYF.

The chain has TRBV12-3 or TRBV12-4 and TRBJ1-5; unclear D gene. This CDR3 is 12 amino acids long. V was shortened by 5 bases and J by 7 bases, with 9 bases between the two germline ends. The DNA of the CDR3 is TGTGCCAGCAGTCGACAAGGCCAGCCCCAGCATTTT. Protein product: CASSRQGQPQHF.

The chain recombines TRBV14 with TRBJ2-3; 11 bases map to TRBD2. Germline loops: CDR1 SGHDN, CDR2 FVKESK. The CDR3 loop spans 19 amino acids. After removal of 4 bases from V and 3 bases from J, the junction contained 15 bases not matched to a gene. The CDR3 spells CASSRVGLAGISRTDTQYF. The CDR3 bases are TGTGCCAGCAGCCGAGTCGGACTAGCGGGTATCTCTCGGACAGATACGCAGTATTTT.

The rearrangement joins TRBV5-1 to TRBJ2-1, with a weak D call TRBD2 (5 bases). This CDR3 is built from 16 residues. V was trimmed by 6 bases and J by 4 bases, leaving 20 bases between them. CDR1 and CDR2 from the germline V gene are SGHRS and YFSETQ. The CDR3 DNA sequence: TGCGCCAGCACCCTAACGGAGAGGGCCTATTACAATGAGCAGTTCTTC. This translates into CASTLTERAYYNEQFF.

This chain uses TRBV12-5 with TRBJ2-5; no clear D. This CDR3 comprises 17 residues. Trimming shortened V by 5 bases and J by 0 bases, and 19 bases separated the two germline ends. The germline V gene has CDR1 LGHNT and CDR2 FRNRAP. CDR3 region: CASGPFINSLNQETQYF. In nucleotides, the CDR3 is TGTGCTAGTGGTCCGTTTATTAATAGCCTGAACCAAGAGACCCAGTACTTC. Filled out from reference TRBV12-5 and TRBJ2-5, the complete variable domain reads DARVTQTPRHKVTEMGQEVTMRCQPILGHNTVFWYRQTMMQGLELLAYFRNRAPLDDSGMPKDRFSAEMPDATLATLKIQPSEPRDSAVYFCASGPFINSLNQETQYFGPGTRLLVL.

The chain carries TRBV4-3 and TRBJ1-3, with 7 bases fitting TRBD1. The CDR3 extends over 14 amino acids. Trimming removed 3 bases from V and 4 bases from J; junction bases left unmatched: 3. In germline, CDR1 is LGHNA, CDR2 YSLEER. CDR3 amino acids: CASSQTGTGNTIYF. The CDR3 DNA sequence: TGCGCCAGCAGCCAGACAGGGACCGGAAACACCATATATTTT.

This clone occurred once. This chain links TRBV18 with TRBJ2-3; 7 nucleotides match TRBD2. The trim removed 1 base at V and 5 bases at J, leaving 15 bases unmatched. Germline assignment: CDR1 KGHSH and CDR2 LQKENI. This CDR3 comprises 18 residues. As DNA, the CDR3 is TGTGCCAGCTCACCACTTCGCGCTCGGCGGGAGTTGGTAGATACGCAGTATTTT. Translation gives CASSPLRARRELVDTQYF.

This chain joins TRBV14 and TRBJ1-1; the D gene is possibly TRBD1 (6 bases). The germline CDR1 and CDR2 sequences are SGHDN and FVKESK. This CDR3 is built from 16 residues. Trimming shortened V by 4 bases and J by 3 bases, and 18 bases separated the two germline ends. CDR3 DNA sequence: TGTGCCAGCAGCCGGCCCTTGACAGGAGTATACACTGAAGCTTTCTTT. It encodes CASSRPLTGVYTEAFF.

The genes are TRBV19 and TRBJ1-3; possibly TRBD1 for D (5 bases). Germline values: CDR1 LNHDA, CDR2 SQIVND (reference sequence). The CDR3 is 15 residues long. V lost 3 bases and J 4 bases, leaving 13 bases between the germline ends. The CDR3 sequence is CASSISREGGNTIYF. The CDR3 DNA is TGTGCCAGTAGTATCAGCAGGGAAGGAGGAAACACCATATATTTT.

The chain carries TRBV27 and TRBJ2-1; D is perhaps TRBD2 (6 bases). The CDR3 extends over 17 amino acids. V shed 1 base and J shed 4 bases, with 17 bases lying between them. Germline V gene sequence: CDR1 MNHEY, CDR2 SMNVEV (reference sequence). CDR3 in amino acids: CASSLLPGLIKYNEQFF. CDR3 coding DNA: TGTGCCAGCAGTTTATTACCGGGACTTATAAAATACAATGAGCAGTTCTTC.

Note on this clone: A much larger clone differs by one base, so this may be a read error. Other DNA sequences in this specimen translate into the identical CDR3. This sequence joins TRBV3-1 (or the pseudogene TRBV3-2) and TRBJ2-7; 12 bases align to TRBD1. The CDR3 totals 17 residues. Germline lookup yields CDR1 LGHDT and CDR2 YNNKEL (reference sequence). V gave up 4 bases and J gave up 6 bases; unmatched junction bases: 13. The CDR3 here is CASSPGAGGQGASEQYF. DNA for the CDR3: TGTGCCAGCAGCCCGGGCGCTGGGGGACAGGGGGCCTCCGAGCAGTACTTC.

The gene calls are TRBV7-3 and TRBJ2-7; D is ambiguous. CDR3 size: 12 residues. CDR1 is SGHTA, CDR2 FQGTGA, per germline. V shed 5 bases and J shed 6 bases, with 11 bases lying between them. CDR3 nucleotide sequence: TGTGCCAGCAGCCCAAAAGCGCCCGAGCAGTACTTC. This sequence encodes CASSPKAPEQYF.

The rearrangement uses TRBV6-6 and TRBJ1-5; 9 bases line up with TRBD1. Germline lookup yields CDR1 MNHNY and CDR2 SVGAGI (reference sequence). This CDR3 has 14 residues. V was pared by 6 bases and J by 7 bases, with 7 bases of the junction left unmatched. The CDR3 loop reads CASSGGQGNQPQHF. For the CDR3, the DNA is TGTGCCAGCAGCGGGGGACAGGGAAACCAGCCCCAGCATTTT.

A single count supports this clone. The V and J genes are TRBV4-1 and TRBJ2-7; D is unclear. From germline, CDR1 is MGHRA and CDR2 YSYEKL. CDR3 length equals 14 residues. Deletions cut 0 bases from V and 2 bases from J, with 8 bases between. CDR3 sequence reads: CASSQDPRAYEQYF. CDR3 in DNA: TGCGCCAGCAGCCAAGATCCGCGAGCCTACGAGCAGTACTTC.

DNA of the CDR3: TGCAGCGCCAGAACGGGAGGGAATCAGCCCCAGCATTTT. It translates to CSARTGGNQPQHF. This chain joins TRBV29-1 and TRBJ1-5, with D unresolved. Trimming took 7 bases from V and 4 from J, leaving 14 bases between them. The CDR3 consists of 13 residues. Germline CDR1 SQVTM, CDR2 ANQGSEA.

This clone has only one observation. The chain links TRBV5-6 to TRBJ2-7, with 9 bases fitting TRBD1. Germline-derived CDR1 and CDR2 are SGHDT and YYEEEE. V lost 3 bases to trimming and J lost 2 bases; unmatched junction nucleotides: 3. This CDR3 contains 14 residues. The CDR3 here is CASSWDRATYEQYF. In nucleotides, the CDR3 is TGTGCCAGCAGCTGGGACAGGGCAACCTACGAGCAGTACTTC. The variable domain in full, with the rest retrieved from reference TRBV5-6 and TRBJ2-7, is DAGVTQSPTHLIKTRGQQVTLRCSPKSGHDTVSWYQQALGQGPQFIFQYYEEEERQRGNFPDRFSGHQFPNYSSELNVNALLLGDSALYLCASSWDRATYEQYFGPGTRLTVT.

The rearrangement uses TRBV6-6 and TRBJ1-1; D may be TRBD1 (6 bases). CDR1 is MNHNY and CDR2 is SVGAGI in the germline V gene (reference sequence). The V end lost 8 bases, the J end lost 5 bases, and 15 bases lay between the germline ends. The CDR3 is made up of 13 amino acids. CDR3: CASFGQGRTEAFF. DNA for the CDR3: TGTGCCAGCTTTGGCCAGGGGCGTACTGAAGCTTTCTTT.

For the CDR3, the DNA is TGCAGTGCTAGTACCACGGACTACCAAGAGACCCAGTACTTC. Residues: CSASTTDYQETQYF. The rearrangement uses TRBV20-1 and TRBJ2-5; possibly TRBD2 for D (5 bases). Trimming cost V 3 bases and J 0 bases, with 11 bases left between them. This CDR3 region has 14 residues. CDR1 is DFQATT and CDR2 is SNEGSKA in the germline V gene (reference sequence).

The gene calls are TRBV6-6 and TRBJ2-1; TRBD2 aligns across 10 bases. Germline CDR1 is MNHNY and CDR2 is SVGAGI (reference sequence). Losses at the gene ends were 5 bases for V and 8 bases for J; bases not matched to a gene: 6. The CDR3 is 14 amino acids. The CDR3 coding sequence is TGTGCCAGCAGTCGTCAGCGGGAGGGCTATGAGCAGTTCTTC. Amino acids: CASSRQREGYEQFF.

V and J are TRBV10-3 and TRBJ1-5; D may be TRBD1 (5 bases). V lost 5 bases to trimming and J lost 3 bases, with 8 bases between them. This CDR3 comprises 13 residues. Germline CDR1 is ENHRY and CDR2 is SYGVKD. CDR3 amino acids: CAISRQINQPQHF. The CDR3 DNA follows: TGTGCCATCAGTCGACAGATCAATCAGCCCCAGCATTTT.

This chain connects TRBV24-1 to TRBJ2-3; tentative D call: TRBD2 (5 bases). Germline V gene sequence: CDR1 KGHDR, CDR2 SFDVKD. The CDR3 has 14 amino acids. Trimming removed 5 bases at V and 0 bases at J, with 8 bases between. CDR3 nucleotide sequence: TGTGCCACCAGTGGGGAGATTAGCACAGATACGCAGTATTTT. Amino acid sequence: CATSGEISTDTQYF.

The chain uses TRBV14 and TRBJ2-7; TRBD2 agrees at 8 bases. Germline values: CDR1 SGHDN, CDR2 FVKESK. This CDR3 region has 16 residues. J was trimmed by 0 bases and V by 1 base; bases with no gene match: 5. The CDR3: CASSQGLAGVSYEQYF. The CDR3 coding sequence is TGTGCCAGCAGCCAAGGCCTAGCGGGTGTCTCCTACGAGCAGTACTTC.

The V call is TRBV5-6, the J call TRBJ1-4; no reliable D call. This CDR3 comprises 16 residues. Per the germline V gene, CDR1 is SGHDT and CDR2 is YYEEEE. V lost 1 base and J lost 8, with 18 bases in between. The CDR3 loop is CASSLYRAGVAEKLFF. CDR3 bases: TGTGCCAGCAGCTTGTATCGCGCGGGCGTCGCGGAAAAACTGTTTTTT. The full variable domain, rest sourced from reference TRBV5-6 and TRBJ1-4, is DAGVTQSPTHLIKTRGQQVTLRCSPKSGHDTVSWYQQALGQGPQFIFQYYEEEERQRGNFPDRFSGHQFPNYSSELNVNALLLGDSALYLCASSLYRAGVAEKLFFGSGTQLSVL.

This chain connects TRBV4-1 to TRBJ1-5; D is ambiguous. The V and J ends lost 0 bases and 7 bases respectively, with 10 bases between them. This CDR3 is 14 amino acids long. Germline loops: CDR1 MGHRA, CDR2 YSYEKL. CDR3 residues: CASSQEGKLQPQHF. In DNA form, the CDR3 reads TGCGCCAGCAGCCAAGAGGGCAAGTTGCAGCCCCAGCATTTT.

The chain employs TRBV7-9 and TRBJ1-2; possible D gene TRBD1, 6 bases. The length of the CDR3 is 14 residues. The germline V and J ends were trimmed by 3 bases and 5 bases, with 13 bases remaining between them. Per the germline V gene, CDR1 is SEHNR and CDR2 is FQNEAQ (reference sequence). CDR3 DNA: TGTGCCAGCAGCTTGGGGGCAGGGGAATATGGCTACACCTTC. Encoded protein: CASSLGAGEYGYTF.

V and J are TRBV19 and TRBJ1-1; D not resolved. Per germline, CDR1 LNHDA and CDR2 SQIVND (reference sequence). The CDR3 has 13 amino acids. V lost 5 bases to trimming and J lost 0 bases, with 7 bases between them. CDR3 protein: CASSVQLNTEAFF. CDR3 nucleotide sequence: TGTGCCAGTAGTGTTCAATTGAACACTGAAGCTTTCTTT.